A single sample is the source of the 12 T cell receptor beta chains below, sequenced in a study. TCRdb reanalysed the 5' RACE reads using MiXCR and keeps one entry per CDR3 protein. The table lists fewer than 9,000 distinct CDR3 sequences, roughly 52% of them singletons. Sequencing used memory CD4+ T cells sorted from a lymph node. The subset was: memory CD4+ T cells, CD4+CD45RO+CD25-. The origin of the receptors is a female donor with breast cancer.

The CDR3 nucleotides are TGCAGTGCTAGAGTTTCAGCGAGCAATCAGCCCCAGCATTTT. Its translation is CSARVSASNQPQHF. The chain carries TRBV20-1 and TRBJ1-5; no clear D. Trimming removed 1 base at V and 1 base at J, with 8 bases between. Germline CDR1 reads DFQATT; CDR2 reads SNEGSKA (reference sequence). This CDR3 is built from 14 residues.

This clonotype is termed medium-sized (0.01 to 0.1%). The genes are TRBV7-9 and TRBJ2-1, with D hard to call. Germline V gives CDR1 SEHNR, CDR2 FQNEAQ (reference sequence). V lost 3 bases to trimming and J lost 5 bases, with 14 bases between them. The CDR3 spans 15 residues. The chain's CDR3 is CASSFGGTVHNEQFF. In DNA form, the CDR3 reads TGTGCCAGCAGCTTCGGCGGCACAGTTCACAATGAGCAGTTCTTC.

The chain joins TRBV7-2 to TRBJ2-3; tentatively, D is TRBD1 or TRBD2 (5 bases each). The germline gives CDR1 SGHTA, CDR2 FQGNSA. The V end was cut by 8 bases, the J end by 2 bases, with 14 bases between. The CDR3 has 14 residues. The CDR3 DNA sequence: TGTGCCAGCGGCCTCTGGGGACCCACAGATACGCAGTATTTT. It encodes CASGLWGPTDTQYF.

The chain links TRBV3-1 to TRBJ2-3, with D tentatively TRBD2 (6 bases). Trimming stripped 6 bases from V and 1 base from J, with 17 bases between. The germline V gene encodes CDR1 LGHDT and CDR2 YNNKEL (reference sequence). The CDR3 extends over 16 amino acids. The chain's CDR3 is CASSRSGLLRTDTQYF. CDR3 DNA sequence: TGTGCCAGCAGTCGATCGGGACTCCTCCGCACAGATACGCAGTATTTT.

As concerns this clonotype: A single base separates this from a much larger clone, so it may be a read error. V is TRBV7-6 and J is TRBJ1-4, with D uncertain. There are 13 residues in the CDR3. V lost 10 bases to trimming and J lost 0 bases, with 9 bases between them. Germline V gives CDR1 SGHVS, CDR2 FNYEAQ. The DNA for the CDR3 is TGTGCCAACAACAGCGCAACTAATGAAAAACTGTTTTTT. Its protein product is CANNSATNEKLFF.

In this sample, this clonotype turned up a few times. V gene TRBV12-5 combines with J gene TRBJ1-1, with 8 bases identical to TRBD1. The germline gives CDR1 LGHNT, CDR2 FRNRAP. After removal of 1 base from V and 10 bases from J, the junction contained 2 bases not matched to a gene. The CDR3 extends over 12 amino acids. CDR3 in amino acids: CASGLGQGSAFF. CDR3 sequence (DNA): TGTGCTAGTGGTTTGGGACAGGGGTCAGCTTTCTTT.

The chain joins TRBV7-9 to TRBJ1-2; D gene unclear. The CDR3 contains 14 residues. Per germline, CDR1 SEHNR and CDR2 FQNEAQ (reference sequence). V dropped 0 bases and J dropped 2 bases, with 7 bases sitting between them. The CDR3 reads CASSLAQENYGYTF. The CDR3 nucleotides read TGTGCCAGCAGCTTAGCGCAAGAAAACTATGGCTACACCTTC.

CDR3 in amino acids: CAISESGQGRYEQYF. DNA of the CDR3: TGTGCCATCAGTGAGTCGGGACAGGGGCGCTACGAGCAGTACTTC. This chain connects TRBV10-3 to TRBJ2-7; TRBD1 matches at 10 bases. CDR3 length: 15 residues. From germline, CDR1 is ENHRY and CDR2 SYGVKD. V was pared by 0 bases and J by 3 bases, with 2 bases of the junction left unmatched.

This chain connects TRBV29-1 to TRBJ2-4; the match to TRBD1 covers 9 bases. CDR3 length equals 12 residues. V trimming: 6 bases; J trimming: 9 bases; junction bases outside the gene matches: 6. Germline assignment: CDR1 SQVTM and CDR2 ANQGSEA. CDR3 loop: CSVRQGESIQYF. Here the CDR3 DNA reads TGCAGCGTCCGACAGGGGGAAAGCATTCAGTACTTC.

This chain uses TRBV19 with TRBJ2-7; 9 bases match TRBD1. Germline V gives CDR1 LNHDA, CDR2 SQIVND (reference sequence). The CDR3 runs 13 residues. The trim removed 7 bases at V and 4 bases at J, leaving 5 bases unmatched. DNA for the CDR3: TGTGCCAGTAACACCGGGACAGGGTACGAGCAGTACTTC. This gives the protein CASNTGTGYEQYF.

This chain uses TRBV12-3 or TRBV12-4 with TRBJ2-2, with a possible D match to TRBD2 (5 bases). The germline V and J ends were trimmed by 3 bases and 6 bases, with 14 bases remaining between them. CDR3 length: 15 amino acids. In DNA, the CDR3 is TGTGCCAGCAGTTTGGGCGGGCTAGGCCCCGGGGAGCTGTTTTTT. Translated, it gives CASSLGGLGPGELFF.

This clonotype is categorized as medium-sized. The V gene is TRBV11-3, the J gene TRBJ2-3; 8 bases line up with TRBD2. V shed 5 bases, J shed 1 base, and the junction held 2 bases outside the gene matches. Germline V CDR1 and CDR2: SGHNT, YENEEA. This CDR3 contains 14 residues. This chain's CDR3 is CASSRAGGTDTQYF. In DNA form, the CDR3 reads TGTGCCAGCAGCCGAGCGGGGGGCACAGATACGCAGTATTTT.